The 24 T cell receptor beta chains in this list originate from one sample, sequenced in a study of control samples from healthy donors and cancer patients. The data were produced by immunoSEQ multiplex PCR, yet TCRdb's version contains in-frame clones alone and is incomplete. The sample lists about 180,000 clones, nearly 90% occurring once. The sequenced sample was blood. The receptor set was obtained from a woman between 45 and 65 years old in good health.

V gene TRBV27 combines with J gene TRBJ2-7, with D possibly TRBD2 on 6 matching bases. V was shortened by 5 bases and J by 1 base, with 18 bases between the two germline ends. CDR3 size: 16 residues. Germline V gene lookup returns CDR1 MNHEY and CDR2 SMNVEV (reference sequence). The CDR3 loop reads CASSAAGTGLSYEQYF. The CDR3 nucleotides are TGTGCCAGCAGTGCCGCGGGGACGGGGCTTTCCTACGAGCAGTACTTC.

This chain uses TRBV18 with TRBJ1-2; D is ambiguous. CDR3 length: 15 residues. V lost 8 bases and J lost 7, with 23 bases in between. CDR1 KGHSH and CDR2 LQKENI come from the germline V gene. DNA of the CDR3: TGTGCCAGCACCCCCGGGAGGCGTCAAAACGCTGGCTACACCTTC. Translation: CASTPGRRQNAGYTF.

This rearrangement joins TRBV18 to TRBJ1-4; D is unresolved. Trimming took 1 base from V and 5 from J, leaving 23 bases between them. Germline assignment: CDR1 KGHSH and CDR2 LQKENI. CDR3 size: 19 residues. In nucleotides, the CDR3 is TGTGCCAGCTCACCACTTATTGCGGGATCGACGGTAGTGAATGAAAAACTGTTTTTT. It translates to CASSPLIAGSTVVNEKLFF.

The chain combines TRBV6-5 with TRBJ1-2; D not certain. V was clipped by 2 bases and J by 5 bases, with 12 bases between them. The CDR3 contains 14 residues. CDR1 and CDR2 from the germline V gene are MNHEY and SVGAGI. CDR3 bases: TGTGCCAGCAGTTACGGGAGAAAGGGATATGGCTACACCTTC. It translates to CASSYGRKGYGYTF.

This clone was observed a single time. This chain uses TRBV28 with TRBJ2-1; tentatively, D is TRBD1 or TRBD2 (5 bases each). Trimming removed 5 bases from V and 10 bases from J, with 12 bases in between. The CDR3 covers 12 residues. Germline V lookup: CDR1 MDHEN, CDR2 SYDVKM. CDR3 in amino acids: CASSRGVREQFF. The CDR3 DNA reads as TGTGCCAGCAGTCGAGGGGTTCGGGAGCAGTTCTTC.

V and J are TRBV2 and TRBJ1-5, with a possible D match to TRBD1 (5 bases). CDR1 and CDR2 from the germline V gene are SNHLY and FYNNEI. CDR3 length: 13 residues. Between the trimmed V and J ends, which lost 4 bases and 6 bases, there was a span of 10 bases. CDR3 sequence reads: CASSAGIPQPQHF. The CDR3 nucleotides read TGTGCCAGCAGTGCAGGGATCCCTCAGCCCCAGCATTTT. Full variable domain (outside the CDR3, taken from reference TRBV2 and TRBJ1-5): EPEVTQTPSHQVTQMGQEVILRCVPISNHLYFYWYRQILGQKVEFLVSFYNNEISEKSEIFDDQFSVERPDGSNFTLKIRSTKLEDSAMYFCASSAGIPQPQHFGDGTRLSIL.

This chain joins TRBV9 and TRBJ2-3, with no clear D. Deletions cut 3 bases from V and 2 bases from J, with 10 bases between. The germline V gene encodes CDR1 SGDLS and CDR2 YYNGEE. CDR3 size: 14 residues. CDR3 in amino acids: CASSGPTATDTQYF. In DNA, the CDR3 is TGTGCCAGCAGCGGACCCACAGCCACAGATACGCAGTATTTT.

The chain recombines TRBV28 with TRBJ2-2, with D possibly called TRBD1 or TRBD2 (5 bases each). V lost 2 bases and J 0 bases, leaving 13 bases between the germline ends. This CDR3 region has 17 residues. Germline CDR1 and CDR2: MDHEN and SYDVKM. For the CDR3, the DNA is TGTGCCAGCAGTTTAGTGGGGGAACCCGCGAACACCGGGGAGCTGTTTTTT. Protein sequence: CASSLVGEPANTGELFF.

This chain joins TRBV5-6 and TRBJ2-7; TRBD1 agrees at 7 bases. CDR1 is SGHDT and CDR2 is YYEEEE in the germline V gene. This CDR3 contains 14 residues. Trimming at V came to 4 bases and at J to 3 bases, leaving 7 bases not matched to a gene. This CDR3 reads CASSRSGTDYEQYF. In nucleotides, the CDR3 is TGTGCCAGCAGCCGTTCGGGGACAGACTACGAGCAGTACTTC.

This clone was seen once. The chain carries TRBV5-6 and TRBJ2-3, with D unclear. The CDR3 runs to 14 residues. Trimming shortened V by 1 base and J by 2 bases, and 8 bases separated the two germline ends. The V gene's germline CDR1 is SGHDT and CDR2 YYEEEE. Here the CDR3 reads CASSLPSVTDTQYF. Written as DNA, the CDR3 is TGTGCCAGCAGCTTGCCCTCGGTCACAGATACGCAGTATTTT.

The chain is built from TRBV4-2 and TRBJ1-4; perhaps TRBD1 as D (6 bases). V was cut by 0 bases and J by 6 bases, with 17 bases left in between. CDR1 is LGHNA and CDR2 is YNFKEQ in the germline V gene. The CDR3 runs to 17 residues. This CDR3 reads CASSQDKGGGGYEKLFF. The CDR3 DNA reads TGTGCCAGCAGCCAAGATAAAGGGGGGGGCGGGTATGAAAAACTGTTTTTT.

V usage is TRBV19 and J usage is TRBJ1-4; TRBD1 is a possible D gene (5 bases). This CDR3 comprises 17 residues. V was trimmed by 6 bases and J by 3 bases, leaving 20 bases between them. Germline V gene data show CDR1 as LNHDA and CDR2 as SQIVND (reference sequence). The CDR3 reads CASSRKQGSEANEKLFF. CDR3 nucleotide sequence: TGTGCCAGTAGCAGGAAGCAGGGAAGTGAAGCTAATGAAAAACTGTTTTTT. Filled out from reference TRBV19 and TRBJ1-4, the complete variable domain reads DGGITQSPKYLFRKEGQNVTLSCEQNLNHDAMYWYRQDPGQGLRLIYYSQIVNDFQKGDIAEGYSVSREKKESFPLTVTSAQKNPTAFYLCASSRKQGSEANEKLFFGSGTQLSVL.

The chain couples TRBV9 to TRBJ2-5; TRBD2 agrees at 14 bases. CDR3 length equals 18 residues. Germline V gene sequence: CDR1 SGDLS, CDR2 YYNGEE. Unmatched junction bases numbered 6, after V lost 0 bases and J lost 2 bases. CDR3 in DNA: TGTGCCAGCAGCGTAGCTGGGACTAGCGGGAGTGGGCAAGAGACCCAGTACTTC. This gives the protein CASSVAGTSGSGQETQYF.

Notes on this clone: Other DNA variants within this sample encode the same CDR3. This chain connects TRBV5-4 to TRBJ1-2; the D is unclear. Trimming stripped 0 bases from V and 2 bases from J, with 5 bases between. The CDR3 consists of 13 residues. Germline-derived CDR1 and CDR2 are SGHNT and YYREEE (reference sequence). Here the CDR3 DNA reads TGTGCCAGCAGCTTGGAAGGAAACTATGGCTACACCTTC. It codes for CASSLEGNYGYTF.

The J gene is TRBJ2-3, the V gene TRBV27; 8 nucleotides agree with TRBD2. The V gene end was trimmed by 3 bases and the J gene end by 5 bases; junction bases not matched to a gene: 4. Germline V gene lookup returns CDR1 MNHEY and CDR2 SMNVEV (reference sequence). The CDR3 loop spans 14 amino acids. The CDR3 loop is CASSLRGAGDTQYF. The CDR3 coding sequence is TGTGCCAGCAGTTTGCGGGGGGCGGGAGATACGCAGTATTTT.

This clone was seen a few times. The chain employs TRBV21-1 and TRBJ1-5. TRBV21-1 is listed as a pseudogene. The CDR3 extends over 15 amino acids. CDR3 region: CASFLRGGGNQPQHF. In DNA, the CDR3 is TGTGCCAGCTTCCTTAGGGGTGGGGGAAATCAGCCCCAGCATTTT.

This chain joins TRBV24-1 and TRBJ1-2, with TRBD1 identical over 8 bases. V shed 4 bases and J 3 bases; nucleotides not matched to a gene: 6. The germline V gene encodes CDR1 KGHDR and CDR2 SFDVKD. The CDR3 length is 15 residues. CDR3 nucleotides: TGTGCCACCAGTGAGTGGACAGGGAGCCACTATGGCTACACCTTC. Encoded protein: CATSEWTGSHYGYTF.

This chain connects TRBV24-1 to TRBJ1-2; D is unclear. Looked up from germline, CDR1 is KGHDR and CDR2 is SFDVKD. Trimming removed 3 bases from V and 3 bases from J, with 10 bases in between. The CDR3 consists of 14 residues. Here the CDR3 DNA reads TGTGCCACCAGTGATGGAGCGGAACACTATGGCTACACCTTC. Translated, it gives CATSDGAEHYGYTF.

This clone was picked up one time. CDR3 in DNA: TGTGCCAGCTCACCACCCGCGGGCCCCCTGTACGAGCAGTACTTC. It yields the protein CASSPPAGPLYEQYF. This rearrangement joins TRBV18 to TRBJ2-7; D might be TRBD2 (5 bases). Trimming took 0 bases from V and 4 from J, leaving 13 bases between them. Germline assignment: CDR1 KGHSH and CDR2 LQKENI. CDR3 length: 15 amino acids.

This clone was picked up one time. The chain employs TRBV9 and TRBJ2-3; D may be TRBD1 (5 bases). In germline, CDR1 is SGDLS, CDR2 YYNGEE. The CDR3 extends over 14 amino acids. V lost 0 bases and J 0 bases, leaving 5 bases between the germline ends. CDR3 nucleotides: TGTGCCAGCAGCGTAGAGGGGAGCACAGATACGCAGTATTTT. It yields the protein CASSVEGSTDTQYF.

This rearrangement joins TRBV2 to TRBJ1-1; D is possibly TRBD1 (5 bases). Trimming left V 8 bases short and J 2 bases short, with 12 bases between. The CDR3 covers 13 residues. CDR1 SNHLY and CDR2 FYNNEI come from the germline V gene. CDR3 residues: CASSTEYNTEAFF. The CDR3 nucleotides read TGTGCCAGCTCGACAGAGTATAACACTGAAGCTTTCTTT.

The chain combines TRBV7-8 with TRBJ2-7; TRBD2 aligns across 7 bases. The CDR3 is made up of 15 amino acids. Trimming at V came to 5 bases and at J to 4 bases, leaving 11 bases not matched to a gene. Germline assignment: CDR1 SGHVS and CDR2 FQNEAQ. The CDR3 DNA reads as TGTGCCAGCAGCCCCGGGTTGCTAGCGGAATACGAGCAGTACTTC. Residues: CASSPGLLAEYEQYF.

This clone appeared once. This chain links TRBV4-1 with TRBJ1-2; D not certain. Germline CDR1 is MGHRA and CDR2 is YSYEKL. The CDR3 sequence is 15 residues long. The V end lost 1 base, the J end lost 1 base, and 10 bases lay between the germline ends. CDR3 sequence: CASSQGEQINYGYTF. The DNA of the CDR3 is TGCGCCAGCAGCCAAGGAGAACAGATTAACTATGGCTACACCTTC.

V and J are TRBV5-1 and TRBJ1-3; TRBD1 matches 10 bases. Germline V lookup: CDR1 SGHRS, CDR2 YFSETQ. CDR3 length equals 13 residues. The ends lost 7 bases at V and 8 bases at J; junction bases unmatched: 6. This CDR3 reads CASGTGVVDTIYF. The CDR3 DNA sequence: TGCGCCAGCGGGACAGGGGTTGTGGACACCATATATTTT.